The clone carrying this TCR beta chain has only a few counts. The antigen is not known. cDNA molecules carried unique molecular identifiers, and template switching added a universal primer site. From the 5' RACE reads, TCRdb called clonotypes with MiXCR, one entry per CDR3 protein. The data hold 1.5 million to 2 million distinct CDR3 sequences, with about 32% observed a single time. This CDR3 comprises 13 residues. The V gene's germline CDR1 is DFQATT and CDR2 SNEGSKA (reference sequence). Trimming shortened V by 3 bases and J by 1 base, and 9 bases separated the two germline ends. This sample was included in a study of identical twins. General study points: Carriage of fewer insertions was seen in abundant cord blood beta clonotypes, whereas memory repertoires showed none. Beta out-of-frame sequences showed weaker excess twin sharing.

The TCR comes from a newborn girl in good health. What was sequenced was cord blood. V is TRBV20-1 and J is TRBJ1-2, with D maybe TRBD1 (5 bases). The CDR3 region is CSASSTDNYGYTF. CDR3 DNA: TGCAGTGCTAGCTCGACAGATAACTATGGCTACACCTTC.